The rows below give T cell receptor beta chains drawn from one sample of a study of regulatory T cells in long-lasting Graves disease. One entry per CDR3 protein results from TCRdb running MiXCR on the multiplex PCR reads. The repertoire holds around 500,000 distinct CDR3 sequences, with more than 10% as singletons. These same records also appear under a second study, on T cells in Graves' hyperthyroidism and ophthalmopathy.

Source: peripheral blood mononuclear cells (PBMCs), taken at new diagnosis, from a patient treated with antithyroid drugs. Every receptor here comes from a woman younger than 45 with Graves disease. Each CDR3 is given with its conserved first and last residue. A D gene is named only where the DNA matches it firmly. Size values are once, few and many counts, or a class for expanded clones, and some rows have none.

TRBV28	-	TRBJ1-2	many	12	TGTGCCAGCAGGTCACGGCGAGGGGGCTACACCTTC	CASRSRRGGYTF
TRBV10-2	TRBD2	TRBJ2-1	-	14	TGCGCCAGCAAACGACTAGCGGGAGTCAATGAGCAGTTCTTC	CASKRLAGVNEQFF
TRBV27	-	TRBJ2-1	many	13	TGTGCCAGCAGTTTAGGAGAGTACAATGAGCAGTTCTTC	CASSLGEYNEQFF
TRBV28	-	TRBJ1-2	-	16	TGTGCCAGCAGTTTTCGGTACCTGGCGTCTAACTATGGCTACACCTTC	CASSFRYLASNYGYTF
TRBV30	TRBD1	TRBJ1-1	few	13	TGTGCCTGGAGCACCACAGGGGGCACTGAAGCTTTCTTT	CAWSTTGGTEAFF
TRBV24-1	TRBD1	TRBJ2-1	many	16	TGTGCCACCAGTGATTTCGCAGGGGGCGGTCACAATGAGCAGTTCTTC	CATSDFAGGGHNEQFF
TRBV7-2	-	TRBJ2-3	many	15	TGTGCCAGCAGCTTCTCTAGACGGAGCACAGATACGCAGTATTTT	CASSFSRRSTDTQYF
TRBV7-9	TRBD2	TRBJ2-3	few	18	TGTGCCAGCAGCCGAACTAGCGGGGATCTATACCGCACAGATACGCAGTATTTT	CASSRTSGDLYRTDTQYF
TRBV19	-	TRBJ2-1	many	15	TGTGCCAGTAGTATAGCGGCAGGGCCCTACAATGAGCAGTTCTTC	CASSIAAGPYNEQFF
TRBV10-3	TRBD2	TRBJ2-1	many	14	TGTGCCATCAGTACTAGCGCACCCTACAATGAGCAGTTCTTC	CAISTSAPYNEQFF
TRBV7-3	TRBD2	TRBJ2-5	many	19	TGTGCCAGCAGCCCAAGGGGCGGGTGGTTAGCGGGGGAGCAAGAGACCCAGTACTTC	CASSPRGGWLAGEQETQYF
TRBV5-1	-	TRBJ2-3	-	15	TGCGCCAGCAGCTTGGTTGGGTATCGCACAGATACGCAGTATTTT	CASSLVGYRTDTQYF
TRBV4-3	TRBD2	TRBJ2-7	-	13	TGCGCCAGCAGCCAAGATAGTAAGCGGGGGCAGTACTTC	CASSQDSKRGQYF
TRBV2	TRBD1	TRBJ1-3	-	17	TGTGCCAGTGACAGGGGAGACAGGATGATCGGTGGAAACACCATATATTTT	CASDRGDRMIGGNTIYF
TRBV5-4	TRBD2	TRBJ2-5	-	15	TGTGCCAGCAGCTTGAATCAAGCGGGAGGAGAGACCCAGTACTTC	CASSLNQAGGETQYF
TRBV7-9	TRBD2	TRBJ2-5	-	15	TGTGCCAGCAGCCCCCGTGCTAGCGGGAGGGAGACCCAGTACTTC	CASSPRASGRETQYF
TRBV27	-	TRBJ2-4	many	15	TGTGCCAGCAGTTTCTCCTCTCAGGGTGTTGACATTCAGTACTTC	CASSFSSQGVDIQYF
TRBV7-3	TRBD2	TRBJ2-3	many	18	TGTGCCAGCAGCTTAATGGCGGGAGGATATGTGGGCACAGATACGCAGTATTTT	CASSLMAGGYVGTDTQYF
TRBV7-2	TRBD2	TRBJ2-2	many	17	TGTGCCAGCAGCTTCCGGCCCGGGAGGCCCCAGGCCGGGGAGCTGTTTTTT	CASSFRPGRPQAGELFF
TRBV10-3	-	TRBJ1-1	few	12	TGTGCCATCAGTGAGGACGGCGCTGAAGCTTTCTTT	CAISEDGAEAFF
TRBV19	TRBD1	TRBJ1-1	many	14	TGTGCCAGTGGGGACAGGGCGGCGAACACTGAAGCTTTCTTT	CASGDRAANTEAFF
TRBV19	TRBD2	TRBJ2-7	-	18	TGTGCCAGTAGTCGGACCGGGACTAGCGGGAGGGTGGCCTACGAGCAGTACTTC	CASSRTGTSGRVAYEQYF
TRBV7-2	-	TRBJ2-7	many	15	TGTGCCAGCAGCTTAGGATCTAGCGCACTTTACGAGCAGTACTTC	CASSLGSSALYEQYF
TRBV11-2	-	TRBJ2-2	few	15	TGTGCCAGCAGCTTACGGTCTGCGAACACCGGGGAGCTGTTTTTT	CASSLRSANTGELFF